This T cell receptor (beta chain) was recorded in a study of cytomegalovirus exposure and HLA in healthy donors. Study-wide results and limits: It was likely that a cluster of highly shared sequence variants was a sequencing artifact.

Primers for the PCR totalled 60 Vbeta and 13 Jbeta. Some clones are missing from TCRdb's copy, which holds only in-frame ones; the method was immunoSEQ multiplex PCR. The sample lists around 98,000 clones, around 80% occurring once. With regard to this clone: Its matching antigen is unknown.

Germline CDR1 is SGHDN and CDR2 is FVKESK. The CDR3 extends over 13 amino acids. Trimming stripped 9 bases from V and 3 bases from J, with 9 bases between. This chain uses TRBV14 with TRBJ1-6; unclear D gene. The sample taken for sequencing was PBMCs. This receptor was obtained from a middle-aged man in good health and CMV-seronegative. CDR3 residues: CASSPFYNSPLHF. CDR3 nucleotide sequence: TGTGCCAGTTCTCCCTTCTATAATTCACCCCTCCACTTT. Full variable domain (remainder filled in from reference TRBV14 and TRBJ1-6): EAGVTQFPSHSVIEKGQTVTLRCDPISGHDNLYWYRRVMGKEIKFLLHFVKESKQDESGMPNNRFLAERTGGTYSTLKVQPAELEDSGVYFCASSPFYNSPLHFGNGTRLTVT.